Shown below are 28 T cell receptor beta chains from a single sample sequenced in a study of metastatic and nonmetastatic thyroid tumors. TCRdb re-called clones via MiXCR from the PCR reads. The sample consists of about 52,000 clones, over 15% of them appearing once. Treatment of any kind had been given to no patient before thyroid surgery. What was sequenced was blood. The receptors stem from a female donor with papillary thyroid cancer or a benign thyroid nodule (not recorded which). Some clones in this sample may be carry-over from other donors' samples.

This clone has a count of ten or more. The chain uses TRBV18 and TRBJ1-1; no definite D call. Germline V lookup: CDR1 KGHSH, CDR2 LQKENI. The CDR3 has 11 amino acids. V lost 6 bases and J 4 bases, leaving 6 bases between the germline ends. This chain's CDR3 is CASSPATEAFF. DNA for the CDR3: TGTGCCAGCTCCCCCGCCACTGAAGCTTTCTTT.

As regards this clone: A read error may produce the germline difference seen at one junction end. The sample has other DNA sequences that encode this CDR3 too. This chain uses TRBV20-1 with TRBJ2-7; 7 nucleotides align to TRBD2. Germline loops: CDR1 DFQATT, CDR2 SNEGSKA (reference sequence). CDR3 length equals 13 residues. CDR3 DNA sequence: TGCAGTGCTAGAGAACGACTAGCTAGCGAGCAGTATTTC. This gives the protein CSARERLASEQYF.

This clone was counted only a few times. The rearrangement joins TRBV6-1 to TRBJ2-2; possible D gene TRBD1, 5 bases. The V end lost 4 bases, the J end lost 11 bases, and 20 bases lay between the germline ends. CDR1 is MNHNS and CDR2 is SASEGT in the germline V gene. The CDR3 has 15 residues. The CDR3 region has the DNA TGTGCCAGCAGTGTATCCACAGTGGACACCGTTGAGCTGTTTTTT. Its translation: CASSVSTVDTVELFF.

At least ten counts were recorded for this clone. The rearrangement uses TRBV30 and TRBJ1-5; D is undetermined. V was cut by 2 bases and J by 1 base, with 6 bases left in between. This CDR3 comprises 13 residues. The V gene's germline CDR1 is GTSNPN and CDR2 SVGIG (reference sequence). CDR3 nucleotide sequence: TGTGCCTGGAGTAAGGGCAGCAATCAGCCCCAGCATTTT. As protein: CAWSKGSNQPQHF.

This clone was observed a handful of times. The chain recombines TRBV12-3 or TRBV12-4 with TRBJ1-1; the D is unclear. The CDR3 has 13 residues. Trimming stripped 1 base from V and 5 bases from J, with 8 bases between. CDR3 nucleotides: TGTGCCAGCAGTTTAGGTCCGCGGACTGAAGCTTTCTTT. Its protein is CASSLGPRTEAFF.

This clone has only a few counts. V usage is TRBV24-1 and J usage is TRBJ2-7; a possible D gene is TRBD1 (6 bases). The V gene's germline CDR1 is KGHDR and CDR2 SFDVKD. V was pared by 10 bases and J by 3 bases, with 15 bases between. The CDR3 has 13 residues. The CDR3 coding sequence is TGTGCCACATCAGGCGACAGGTACTACGAGCAGTACTTC. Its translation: CATSGDRYYEQYF.

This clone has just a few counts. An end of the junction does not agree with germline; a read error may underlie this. CDR3 DNA: TGTGCCAGCATATCCCCGCAGGTTGTAGACACTGAGGCTTTCTTT. This sequence encodes CASISPQVVDTEAFF. This rearrangement joins TRBV2 to TRBJ1-1, with D uncertain. Germline V gene data show CDR1 as SNHLY and CDR2 as FYNNEI. The CDR3 sequence is 15 residues long.

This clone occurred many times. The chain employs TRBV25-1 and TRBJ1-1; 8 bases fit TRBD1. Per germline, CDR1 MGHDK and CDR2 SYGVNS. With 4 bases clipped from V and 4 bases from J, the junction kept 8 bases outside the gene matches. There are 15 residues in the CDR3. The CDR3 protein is CASSVSDRVGTEAFF. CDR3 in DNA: TGTGCCAGCAGTGTTTCGGACAGGGTGGGCACTGAAGCTTTCTTT.

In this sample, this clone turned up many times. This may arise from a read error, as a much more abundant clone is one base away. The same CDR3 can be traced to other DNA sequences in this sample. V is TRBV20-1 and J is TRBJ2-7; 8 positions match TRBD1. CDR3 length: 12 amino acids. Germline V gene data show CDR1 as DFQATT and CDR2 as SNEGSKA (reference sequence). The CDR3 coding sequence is TGCAGTGCTAACAGGGGGAACTACGAGCGGTACTTC. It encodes CSANRGNYERYF.

The CDR3 sequence is CAIIPGLARTGELFF. CDR3 DNA: TGTGCCATCATTCCGGGACTAGCGCGGACCGGGGAGCTGTTTTTT. The V gene is TRBV11-2, the J gene TRBJ2-2; the match to TRBD2 covers 10 bases. There are 15 residues in the CDR3. V shed 10 bases, J shed 5 bases, and the junction held 10 bases outside the gene matches. The germline gives CDR1 SGHAT, CDR2 FQNNGV.

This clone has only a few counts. Here the CDR3 DNA reads TGTGCCAGAAGTGCCAGGTACATGAACACTGAAGCTTTCTTT. It is translated as CARSARYMNTEAFF. The rearrangement links TRBV28 to TRBJ1-1; D uncertain. The CDR3 has 14 residues. Looked up from germline, CDR1 is MDHEN and CDR2 is SYDVKM. V lost 9 bases and J lost 0, with 14 bases in between. The complete variable domain, with remaining parts taken from reference TRBV28 and TRBJ1-1, reads DVKVTQSSRYLVKRTGEKVFLECVQDMDHENMFWYRQDPGLGLRLIYFSYDVKMKEKGDIPEGYSVSREKKERFSLILESASTNQTSMYLCARSARYMNTEAFFGQGTRLTVV.

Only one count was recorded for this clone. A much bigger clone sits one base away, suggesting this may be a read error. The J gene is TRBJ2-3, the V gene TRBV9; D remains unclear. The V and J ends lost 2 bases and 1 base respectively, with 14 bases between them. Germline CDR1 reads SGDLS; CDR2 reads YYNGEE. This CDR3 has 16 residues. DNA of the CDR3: TGTGCCAGCAGCGTGTACTACCCTCCAGGCACAGATACGCAGTATTTT. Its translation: CASSVYYPPGTDTQYF.

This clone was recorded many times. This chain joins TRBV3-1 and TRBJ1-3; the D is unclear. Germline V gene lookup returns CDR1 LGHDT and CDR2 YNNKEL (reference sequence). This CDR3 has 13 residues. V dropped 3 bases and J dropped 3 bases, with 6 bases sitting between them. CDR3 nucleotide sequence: TGTGCCAGCAGCCAGGAAAATGGAAACACCATATATTTT. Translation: CASSQENGNTIYF.

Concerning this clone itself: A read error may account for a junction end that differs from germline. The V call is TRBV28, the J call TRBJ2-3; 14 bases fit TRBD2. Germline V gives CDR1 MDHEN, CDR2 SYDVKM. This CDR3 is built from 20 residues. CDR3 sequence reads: CAIDIPTTGLAGGGTDTRYF. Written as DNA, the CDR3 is TGTGCCATCGATATCCCAACCACTGGACTAGCGGGAGGAGGCACAGATACGCGGTATTTT. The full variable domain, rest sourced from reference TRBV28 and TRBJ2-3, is DVKVTQSSRYLVKRTGEKVFLECVQDMDHENMFWYRQDPGLGLRLIYFSYDVKMKEKGDIPEGYSVSREKKERFSLILESASTNQTSMYLCAIDIPTTGLAGGGTDTRYFGPGTRLTVL.

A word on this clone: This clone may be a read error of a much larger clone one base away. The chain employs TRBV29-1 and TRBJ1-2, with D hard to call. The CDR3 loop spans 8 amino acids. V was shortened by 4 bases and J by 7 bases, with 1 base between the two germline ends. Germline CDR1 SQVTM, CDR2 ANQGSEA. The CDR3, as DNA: TGCAGCGTTGTTGGCTACACCTTC. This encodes CSVVGYTF.

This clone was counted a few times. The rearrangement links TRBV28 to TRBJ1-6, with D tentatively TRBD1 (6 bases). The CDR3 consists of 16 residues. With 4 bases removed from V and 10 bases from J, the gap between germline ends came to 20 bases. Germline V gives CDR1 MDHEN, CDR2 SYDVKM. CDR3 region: CASSSCGGSLSSPLHF. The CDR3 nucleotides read TGTGCCAGCAGTTCTTGTGGGGGCTCCCTCTCCTCACCCCTCCACTTT. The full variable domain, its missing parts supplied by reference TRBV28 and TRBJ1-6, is DVKVTQSSRYLVKRTGEKVFLECVQDMDHENMFWYRQDPGLGLRLIYFSYDVKMKEKGDIPEGYSVSREKKERFSLILESASTNQTSMYLCASSSCGGSLSSPLHFGNGTRLTVT.

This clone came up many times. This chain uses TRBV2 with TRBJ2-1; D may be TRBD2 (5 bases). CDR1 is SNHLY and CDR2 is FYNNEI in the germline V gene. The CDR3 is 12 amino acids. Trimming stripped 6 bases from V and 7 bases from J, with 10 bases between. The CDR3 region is CASRLEANEQFF. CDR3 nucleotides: TGTGCCAGCAGACTAGAAGCAAATGAGCAGTTCTTC.

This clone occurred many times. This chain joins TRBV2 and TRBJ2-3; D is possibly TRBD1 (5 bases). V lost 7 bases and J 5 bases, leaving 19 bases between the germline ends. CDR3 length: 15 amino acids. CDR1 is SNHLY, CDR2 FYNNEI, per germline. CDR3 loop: CASKGSLSVLDTQYF. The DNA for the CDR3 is TGTGCCAGCAAGGGGTCCTTAAGCGTACTAGATACGCAGTATTTT.

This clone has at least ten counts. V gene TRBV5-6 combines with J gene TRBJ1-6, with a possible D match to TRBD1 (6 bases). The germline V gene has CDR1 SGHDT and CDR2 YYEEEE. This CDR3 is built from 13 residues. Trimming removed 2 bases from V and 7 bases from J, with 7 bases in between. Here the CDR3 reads CASSFDRNSPLHF. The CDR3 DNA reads TGTGCCAGCAGCTTTGACAGGAATTCACCCCTCCACTTT.

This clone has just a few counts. CDR3 sequence reads: CASRKDCYEQYF. The CDR3, as DNA: TGTGCCAGCAGAAAAGACTGCTACGAGCAGTACTTC. The chain has TRBV2 and TRBJ2-7; D is undetermined. Trimming removed 6 bases from V and 3 bases from J, with 9 bases in between. Per germline, CDR1 SNHLY and CDR2 FYNNEI. The length of the CDR3 is 12 residues.

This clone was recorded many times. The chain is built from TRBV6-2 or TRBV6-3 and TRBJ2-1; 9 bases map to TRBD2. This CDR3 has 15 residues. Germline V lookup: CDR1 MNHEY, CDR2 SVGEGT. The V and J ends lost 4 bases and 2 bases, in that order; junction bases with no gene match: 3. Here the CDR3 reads CASSSSGRPYNEQFF. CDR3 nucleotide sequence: TGTGCCAGCAGTTCGAGCGGGAGGCCCTACAATGAGCAGTTCTTC.

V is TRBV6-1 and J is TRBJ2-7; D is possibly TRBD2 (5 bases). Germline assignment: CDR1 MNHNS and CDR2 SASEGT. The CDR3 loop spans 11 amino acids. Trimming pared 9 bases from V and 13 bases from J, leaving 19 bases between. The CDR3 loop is CASSPGVGHYF. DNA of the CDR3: TGTGCCAGTAGCCCCGGGGTAGGTCATTACTTC.

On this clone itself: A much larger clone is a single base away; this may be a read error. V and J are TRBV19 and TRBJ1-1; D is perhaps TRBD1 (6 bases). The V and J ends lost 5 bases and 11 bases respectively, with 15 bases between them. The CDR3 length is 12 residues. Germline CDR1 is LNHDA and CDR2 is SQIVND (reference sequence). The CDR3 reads CASSADRRRAFF. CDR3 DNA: TGTGCCAGTAGTGCCGACAGGAGGCGGGCTTTCTTT.

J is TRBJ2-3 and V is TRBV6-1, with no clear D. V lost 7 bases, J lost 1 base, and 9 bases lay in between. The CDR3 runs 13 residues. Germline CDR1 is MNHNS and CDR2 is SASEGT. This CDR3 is CASTWSGTDTQYF. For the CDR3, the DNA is TGTGCCAGCACCTGGAGTGGCACAGATACGCAGTATTTT.

CDR3 in DNA: TGTGCCAGCAGCTCAAGACGAACCTCGCGGACAGGGGCCACTGGGGCCAACGTCCTGACTTTC. Protein product: CASSSRRTSRTGATGANVLTF. The V call is TRBV7-1, the J call TRBJ2-6; 9 bases fit TRBD1. TRBV7-1 is given ORF status, its function remaining uncertain. V shed 2 bases, J shed 2 bases, and the junction held 16 bases outside the gene matches. The CDR3 has 21 residues.

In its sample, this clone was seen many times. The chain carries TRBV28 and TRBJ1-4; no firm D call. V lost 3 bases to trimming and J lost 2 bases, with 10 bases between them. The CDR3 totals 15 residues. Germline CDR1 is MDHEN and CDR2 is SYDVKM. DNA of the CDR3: TGTGCCAGCAGTTTCTATCGGCGGACTAATGAAAAACTGTTTTTT. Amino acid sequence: CASSFYRRTNEKLFF.

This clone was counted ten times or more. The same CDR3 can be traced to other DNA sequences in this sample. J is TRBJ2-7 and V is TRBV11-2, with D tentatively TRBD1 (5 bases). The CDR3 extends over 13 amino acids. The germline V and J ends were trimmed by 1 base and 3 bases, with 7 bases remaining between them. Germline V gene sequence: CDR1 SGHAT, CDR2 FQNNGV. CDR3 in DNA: TGTGCCAGCAGCTTAGGACAGCTCTACGAGCAGTACTTC. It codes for CASSLGQLYEQYF.

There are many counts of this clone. Here the CDR3 reads CASTPDGRIEKLFF. CDR3 coding DNA: TGTGCCAGCACTCCGGACGGAAGAATTGAAAAACTGTTTTTT. The rearrangement joins TRBV28 to TRBJ1-4, with no clear D. The CDR3 has 14 amino acids. Between the trimmed V and J ends, which lost 7 bases and 7 bases, there was a span of 16 bases. Germline CDR1 reads MDHEN; CDR2 reads SYDVKM.